This TCR beta chain was recorded in a study of shared clonotypes between healthy human individuals. Study results and caveats: Naive CD4 clonotypes were shared across several donors at 4.5% to 6%.

Worth noting for this clone: Its antigen is not identified.

The germline V gene has CDR1 SQVTM and CDR2 ANQGSEA. The CDR3 runs to 13 residues. The V end was cut by 6 bases, the J end by 5 bases, with 14 bases between. The authors ran the assay at deep level. Each subset's genomic DNA was split evenly across several immunoSEQ plates. Libraries were prepared by immunoSEQ multiplex PCR; TCRdb keeps only in-frame clonotypes and omits some of them. Among 1.4 million to 1.5 million clones listed, roughly 96% were seen once. The chain has TRBV29-1 and TRBJ2-1; no reliable D call. The specimen sequenced was naive CD4+ T cells sorted from blood. Subset meaning: CD45RA+ positively selected. This TCR was recovered from a man aged 30 to 39 in good health. The CDR3 region is CSVGRAIDNEQFF. The DNA for the CDR3 is TGCAGCGTGGGCCGGGCTATTGACAATGAGCAGTTCTTC.